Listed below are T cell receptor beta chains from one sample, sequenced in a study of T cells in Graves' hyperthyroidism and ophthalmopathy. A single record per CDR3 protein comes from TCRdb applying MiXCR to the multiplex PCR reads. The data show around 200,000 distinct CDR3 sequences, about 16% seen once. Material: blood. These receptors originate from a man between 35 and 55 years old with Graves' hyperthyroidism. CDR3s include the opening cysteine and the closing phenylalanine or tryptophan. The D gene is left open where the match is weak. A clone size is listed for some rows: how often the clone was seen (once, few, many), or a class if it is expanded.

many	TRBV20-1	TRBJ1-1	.	TGCAGTGCTAGAGATCTGAGACGGGAGAACACTGAAGCTTTCTTT	CSARDLRRENTEAFF
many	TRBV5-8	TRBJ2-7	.	TGTGCCAGCAGCTTGTGGCGGCCAGCGGGTGAGCAGTACTTC	CASSLWRPAGEQYF
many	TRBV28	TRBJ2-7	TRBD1	TGTGCCAGCACTACTTTCGGGACAGCCTACGAGCAGTACTTC	CASTTFGTAYEQYF
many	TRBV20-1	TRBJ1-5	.	TGCAGTGCTAGTCTCAGGGGAGCCTATCAGCCCCAGCATTTT	CSASLRGAYQPQHF
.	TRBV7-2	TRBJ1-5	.	TGTGCCAGCAGCTTACTTACGGGCAATCAGCCCCAGCATTTT	CASSLLTGNQPQHF
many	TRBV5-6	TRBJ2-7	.	TGTGCCAGCAGCTTCGGGACGGAAACCTACGAGCAGTACTTC	CASSFGTETYEQYF
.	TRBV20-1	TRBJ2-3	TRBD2	TGCAGTGCATGGACTAGCGGGGGGAAGGCAGATACGCAGTATTTT	CSAWTSGGKADTQYF
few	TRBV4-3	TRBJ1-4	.	TGCGCCAGCAGCCAAGTGCGCGGGGAGCAGGAAAAACTGTTTTTT	CASSQVRGEQEKLFF
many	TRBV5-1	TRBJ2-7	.	TGCGCCACCCGACAGCGGTCGTCCTACGAGCAGTACTTC	CATRQRSSYEQYF
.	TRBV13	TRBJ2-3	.	TGTGCCAGCAGCCCGGCCGGGGGGCGTTTCACAGATACGCAGTATTTT	CASSPAGGRFTDTQYF
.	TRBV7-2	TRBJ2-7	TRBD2	TGTGCCAGCAGTTCCACTAGCGGATTCTCCTACGAGCAGTACTTC	CASSSTSGFSYEQYF
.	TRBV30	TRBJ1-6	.	TGTGCCTGGCGATGGGACTTTCGGAATTCACCCCTCCACTTT	CAWRWDFRNSPLHF
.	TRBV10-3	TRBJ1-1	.	TGTGCCATCAGTGAGAACAGGGAATACACTGAAGCTTTCTTT	CAISENREYTEAFF
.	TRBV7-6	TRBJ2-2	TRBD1	TGTGCCAGCAGCTTTAAACAGGGGGCTACCGGGGAGCTGTTTTTT	CASSFKQGATGELFF
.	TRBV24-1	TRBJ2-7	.	TGTGCCACCAGTGATGGCGGCGTTAGCTCCTACGAGCAGTCCTTC	CATSDGGVSSYEQSF
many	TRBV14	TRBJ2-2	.	TGTGCCAGCAGCCAAGTACAATCAGGGTTCACCGGGGAGCTGTTTTTT	CASSQVQSGFTGELFF
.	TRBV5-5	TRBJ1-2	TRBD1	TGTGCCAGCAGCAGACGGACAGGGAATTCCTATGGCTACACCTTC	CASSRRTGNSYGYTF
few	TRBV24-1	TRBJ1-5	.	TGTGCCACCAGTGAGCCAGGTAATCAGCCCCAGCATTTT	CATSEPGNQPQHF
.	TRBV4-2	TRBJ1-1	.	TGTGCCAGCAGCCGCAGCCAGGGAGGGGGCACTGAAGCTTTCTTT	CASSRSQGGGTEAFF
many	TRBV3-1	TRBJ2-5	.	TGTGCCAGCAGCCAAGTTGGGGAATTGAGGCCCCAGTACTTC	CASSQVGELRPQYF
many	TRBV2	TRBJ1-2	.	TGTGCCAGCAATCAAGAGGGGGGCTACACCTTC	CASNQEGGYTF
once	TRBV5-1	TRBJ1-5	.	TGCGCCAGAAGCTTGTTGGGACCAAATCAGCCCCAGCATTTT	CARSLLGPNQPQHF
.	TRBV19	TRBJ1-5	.	TGTGCCAGTAGCCCCCGAGCGGACGTGGGACAGCCCCAGCATTTT	CASSPRADVGQPQHF
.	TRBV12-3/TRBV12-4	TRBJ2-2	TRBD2	TGTGCCAGCAGCATAGCGGGCGTGAACGGGGAGCTGTTTTTT	CASSIAGVNGELFF
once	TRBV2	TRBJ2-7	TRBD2	TGTGCCGGCAGTGTACGGGGGGAAGAGCAGTACTTC	CAGSVRGEEQYF
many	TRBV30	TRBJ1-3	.	TGTGCCTGGAGTGTAGGAAATAGAAACACCATATATTTT	CAWSVGNRNTIYF
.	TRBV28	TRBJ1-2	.	TGTGCCAGCTCCCTAGCGGGGGGGCCCGAAGCTAACTATGGCTACACCTTC	CASSLAGGPEANYGYTF
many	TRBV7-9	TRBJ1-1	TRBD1	TGTGCCAGCAGCCTGACAGGGATGGACACTGAAGCTTTCTTT	CASSLTGMDTEAFF
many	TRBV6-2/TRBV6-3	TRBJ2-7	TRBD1	TGTGCCAGCAGGGCTCCAGGGGGCTACGAGCAGTACTTC	CASRAPGGYEQYF
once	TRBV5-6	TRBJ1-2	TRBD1	TGTGCCAGCAGCTTGGTCGGAGGACAGGCTAACTATGGCTACACCTTC	CASSLVGGQANYGYTF